The TCR beta chain under discussion was sequenced for a study of TIL therapy for anti-PD-1-resistant metastatic lung cancer listed by TCRdb under 2021. In the study overall: A median age of about 57 years (range about 35-80) and a median tumor PD-L1 proportion score of 6% were recorded among enrolled patients. A median non-synonymous tumor mutation burden of about 1.6 mutations per megabase was determined across the cohort by whole-exome sequencing. The cohort was predominantly lung adenocarcinoma, with a few EGFR-mutant and two ALK-rearranged tumors, and half of patients were current or former smokers. T cell receptor beta sequencing of tumor and peripheral blood served to follow clonotypes across the tumor, the expanded TIL product, and serial blood samples.

TCR beta CDR3 regions were amplified from genomic DNA with the immunoSEQ v3 hsTCRB kit using bias-controlled multiplex PCR. An Illumina NextSeq 500 was used to sequence the TCR libraries, reaching some 2 million read pairs at survey level or about 4.5-6 million at deep level. In the source study's methods: V, D and J genes were assigned, non-productive sequences were removed, and clonality was reported by immunoSEQ Analyzer software. To compare repertoires between infused TIL and blood, productive Simpson clonality was used along with the Morisita overlap index of productive TRB rearrangements. TCRdb holds this immuneACCESS table with in-frame rearrangements only. Some clones are missing; in checked studies, unresolved V genes explain under half, and the rest has no known cause. D and trimming were read from the DNA, whereas the V and J calls and clone size are those reported in that table. In all, the sample holds around 100,000 clones, and about three fifths of those were seen once. Jointly, the top ten make up 9.5% to 12% of the sample.

General study outcomes and caveats: The study protocol defined all tumor marker inferences as exploratory. Because the cohort was highly selected, with more treatment-naive, never-smoker and oncogene-addicted patients than is typical, generalizability is limited. Compared with baseline intratumoral T cells, expanded TIL cultures were more clonal and less diverse (median clonality about 5.8% vs 31%, p < 0.0001). Clonal turnover during TIL culture was high, and many clones enriched in the product were not detected in the baseline tumor, suggesting clonal contraction instead of faithful expansion.

Including the terminal cysteine and phenylalanine, the CDR3 comprises 14 residues. The CDR3 DNA has 42 bases and is translated from base 1. CDR1 and CDR2 are drawn from the germline V gene: SGHAT, FQNNGV. Trimming accounts for 5 bases at V and 5 bases at J, while the number of junction bases matched to no gene is 5. This clone came up once. There is no known antigen for this receptor. One base away there is no much larger clone; base qualities are not given. This specimen's time point label, per the study, means: pre-treatment sample, taken before nivolumab and TIL therapy. Baseline tumor samples were excised metastases, mostly pleural nodules or supraclavicular lymph nodes, from the same resection used to grow TIL. Tumors were harvested prior to any PD-1/PD-L1 blockade, after which nivolumab was administered to patients, and lymphodepletion, expanded TIL infusion and IL-2 were given to patients who progressed. Between late 2017 and January 2020, a dual-center phase I trial enrolled adults who had stage 4 NSCLC. Samples were obtained from a single-arm, open-label phase I trial in which tumor-infiltrating lymphocyte therapy with nivolumab was evaluated in advanced non-small cell lung cancer. Portions of each resected tumor were snap-frozen in liquid nitrogen and were stored at -80 degrees C. Using laser-capture macrodissection, tumor regions of interest were selected on H&E sections, then pulverized into roughly 14 mg aliquots and extracted using Qiagen Allprep kits.

Material: tumor tissue, obtained at baseline. This receptor was obtained from a person between 25 and 80 years old with non-small cell lung cancer. The sequence joins TRBV11-2 to TRBJ2-5; 10 of the junction bases match TRBD1. The CDR3 here reads CASSGRTGGETQYF. In nucleotide form, the sequence is TGTGCCAGCAGCGGAAGGACAGGGGGGGAGACCCAGTACTTC.